In this sample, the clone carrying this T cell receptor (beta chain) turned up a few times. What it recognizes is unknown. This entry belongs to a study of T cell repertoires in cytomegalovirus infection. Study-wide context: Epitope selection comprised recently identified HLA-C-restricted CMV epitopes and well-studied HLA-B-restricted CMV epitopes. Public TCR beta signatures indicated both CMV infection and matching HLA type. Study-level results: Frequencies of public TCR beta families were cumulated, and this identified carriers of CMV plus the relevant HLA. Clonotypes of TCR beta that were HLA-C-restricted and CMV-specific dominated the ex vivo response.

A single record per CDR3 protein comes from TCRdb applying MiXCR to the reads. Of 650,000 to 900,000 distinct CDR3 sequences in the sample, 32% were seen once. The CDR3 sequence is 15 residues long. Germline V CDR1 and CDR2: MNHEY, SVGAGI. J gave up 7 bases and V 4 bases, and 8 bases lay outside the gene matches. The receptor was derived from a human donor in good health (CMV status not recorded). Some clones in this sample may be carry-over from other donors' samples. The rearrangement joins TRBV6-5 to TRBJ1-2, with TRBD1 matching over 11 bases. Source: cultured CD8+ T cells from PBMCs, taken from culture after CMV antigen stimulation. The CDR3 sequence: CASSFLGQGESGYTF. DNA for the CDR3: TGTGCCAGCAGTTTCCTGGGACAGGGGGAATCTGGCTACACCTTC.